One sample yielded the 21 T cell receptor beta chains listed below, sequenced in a study of beta chain features in type 1 diabetes. The whole isolated RNA underwent reverse transcription, so sequencing captured expressed TCRB transcripts. This table comes from immunoSEQ multiplex PCR, and its TCRdb copy is limited to in-frame clones, with some not included. The repertoire holds 140,000 or so clones, with more than 9% as singletons. The sample comprised naive CD4+ T cells from blood. The receptors shown here come from a man aged 18 to 29 in good health.

The chain employs TRBV25-1 and TRBJ2-7, with 7 bases lining up with TRBD1. CDR1 is MGHDK and CDR2 is SYGVNS in the germline V gene. The junction had 0 bases not matched to a gene; V was cut back by 4 bases and J by 3 bases. The CDR3 has 12 residues. CDR3 loop: CASSGQGYEQYF. The CDR3 DNA follows: TGTGCCAGCAGTGGACAGGGCTACGAGCAGTACTTC.

This clone occurred many times. The gene calls are TRBV11-2 and TRBJ2-4; 10 bases are a match to TRBD2. The CDR3 extends over 18 amino acids. V shed 4 bases, J shed 0 bases, and the junction held 9 bases outside the gene matches. CDR1 and CDR2 from the germline V gene are SGHAT and FQNNGV. For the CDR3, the DNA is TGTGCCAGCAGCTCAAGCCTAGCGGGGGACATAGCCAAAAACATTCAGTACTTC. This sequence encodes CASSSSLAGDIAKNIQYF.

There are a few counts of this clone. The chain joins TRBV5-1 to TRBJ1-2, with D hard to call. Per germline, CDR1 SGHRS and CDR2 YFSETQ. V was trimmed by 2 bases and J by 5 bases, leaving 10 bases between them. The CDR3 length is 13 residues. The CDR3 nucleotides read TGCGCCAGCAGCTTAATAACAGCATATGGCTACACCTTC. Translating it yields CASSLITAYGYTF.

The chain couples TRBV5-6 to TRBJ2-1, with D perhaps matching TRBD1 (7 bases). Trimming pared 0 bases from V and 4 bases from J, leaving 17 bases between. Germline CDR1 SGHDT, CDR2 YYEEEE. This CDR3 comprises 17 residues. This CDR3 reads CASSLVGNRGGYNEQFF. The CDR3 bases are TGTGCCAGCAGCTTGGTTGGGAACAGGGGAGGTTACAATGAGCAGTTCTTC.

This clone was seen a handful of times. CDR3 amino acids: CASSERVDRAITDTQYF. The CDR3 region has the DNA TGTGCCAGCAGTGAAAGGGTCGACAGAGCCATCACAGATACGCAGTATTTT. V gene TRBV6-1 combines with J gene TRBJ2-3; tentative D call: TRBD1 (5 bases). The CDR3 extends over 17 amino acids. Germline V gene data show CDR1 as MNHNS and CDR2 as SASEGT. V was cut by 2 bases and J by 2 bases, with 17 bases left in between.

This clone was recorded a few times. The chain is built from TRBV27 and TRBJ1-5; the D is unclear. Trimming stripped 2 bases from V and 0 bases from J, with 8 bases between. This CDR3 has 15 residues. CDR1 is MNHEY, CDR2 SMNVEV, per germline (reference sequence). CDR3 loop: CASSLGEGSNQPQHF. CDR3 bases: TGTGCCAGCAGTTTAGGGGAGGGTAGCAATCAGCCCCAGCATTTT.

The chain uses TRBV4-1 and TRBJ2-5; TRBD2 matches at 11 bases. This CDR3 has 17 residues. The germline V gene encodes CDR1 MGHRA and CDR2 YSYEKL. The V segment lost 1 base and the J segment 5 bases; nucleotides outside the gene matches: 9. The CDR3 loop reads CASSQGELAGVRETQYF. CDR3 DNA: TGCGCCAGCAGCCAAGGAGAACTAGCGGGGGTAAGGGAGACCCAGTACTTC.

This clone was observed a few times. The chain uses TRBV7-3 and TRBJ2-2, with D perhaps TRBD1 (6 bases). Germline CDR1 is SGHTA and CDR2 is FQGTGA. The V end lost 5 bases, the J end lost 5 bases, and 9 bases lay between the germline ends. The CDR3 length is 13 residues. The CDR3 spells CASSPQGTGELFF. Written as DNA, the CDR3 is TGTGCCAGCAGCCCCCAGGGGACCGGGGAGCTGTTTTTT.

This clone was detected only a few times. The chain combines TRBV28 with TRBJ2-7; D may be TRBD2 (6 bases). The length of the CDR3 is 16 residues. Germline V gene data show CDR1 as MDHEN and CDR2 as SYDVKM. V was clipped by 2 bases and J by 1 base, with 15 bases between them. The CDR3 nucleotides read TGTGCCAGCAGTTTACCCCGGGCAGGAGGGTCCTACGAGCAGTACTTC. Amino acids: CASSLPRAGGSYEQYF.

This clone came up a few times. The V and J genes are TRBV7-2 and TRBJ1-2; no clear D. V was trimmed by 2 bases and J by 3 bases, leaving 13 bases between them. The V gene's germline CDR1 is SGHTA and CDR2 FQGNSA. The CDR3 sequence is 15 residues long. The CDR3 is CASSLSTHPDYGYTF. CDR3 nucleotides: TGTGCCAGCAGCTTAAGCACGCACCCTGACTATGGCTACACCTTC.

This clone was seen a handful of times. The V and J genes are TRBV6-1 and TRBJ1-2; no reliable D call. Deletions cut 2 bases from V and 5 bases from J, with 12 bases between. The CDR3 consists of 14 residues. In germline, CDR1 is MNHNS, CDR2 SASEGT. CDR3 protein: CASSEPGVIYGYTF. DNA of the CDR3: TGTGCCAGCAGTGAACCCGGTGTAATTTATGGCTACACCTTC.

J is TRBJ2-5 and V is TRBV2, with 8 nucleotides matching TRBD1. Judging by the DNA end, TRBJ2-7 fits better; the J call may be wrong. This CDR3 contains 12 residues. The germline gives CDR1 SNHLY, CDR2 FYNNEI. In nucleotides, the CDR3 is TGTGCCAGCAGTAAGGACAGGGACGAGCAGTACTTC. The encoded protein is CASSKDRDEQYF.

This sequence joins TRBV6-1 and TRBJ2-7, with D unresolved. The V end lost 1 base, the J end lost 7 bases, and 5 bases lay between the germline ends. Germline V CDR1 and CDR2: MNHNS, SASEGT. This CDR3 has 11 amino acids. CDR3 region: CASSEVPEQYF. The DNA of the CDR3 is TGTGCCAGCAGTGAAGTTCCAGAGCAGTACTTC.

The chain joins TRBV7-2 to TRBJ2-7; tentative D call: TRBD1 (6 bases). The CDR3 contains 13 residues. Germline CDR1 SGHTA, CDR2 FQGNSA. Trimming shortened V by 5 bases and J by 2 bases, and 10 bases separated the two germline ends. The CDR3 reads CASSLGQPYEQYF. The CDR3 DNA is TGTGCCAGCAGCCTGGGACAACCCTACGAGCAGTACTTC.

The chain links TRBV19 to TRBJ2-7, with 10 nucleotides matching TRBD1. The V segment lost 3 bases and the J segment 5 bases; nucleotides outside the gene matches: 7. Germline V gives CDR1 LNHDA, CDR2 SQIVND (reference sequence). CDR3 size: 15 residues. DNA for the CDR3: TGTGCCAGTAGTATGTGGTCGGACAGGGGGGACGAGCAGTACTTC. Translating gives CASSMWSDRGDEQYF.

Only a few counts were recorded for this clone. This chain links TRBV19 with TRBJ1-5, with D uncertain. The germline V and J ends were trimmed by 9 bases and 5 bases, with 17 bases remaining between them. The CDR3 extends over 14 amino acids. Looked up from germline, CDR1 is LNHDA and CDR2 is SQIVND (reference sequence). CDR3: CASRNLLGDQPQHF. CDR3 nucleotides: TGTGCCAGCAGGAATTTATTGGGCGATCAGCCCCAGCATTTT.

In this sample, this clone turned up a few times. The genes are TRBV29-1 and TRBJ1-4, with 7 bases identical to TRBD1. V dropped 6 bases and J dropped 2; count of bases not matched to a gene: 6. Looked up from germline, CDR1 is SQVTM and CDR2 is ANQGSEA. The CDR3 has 14 residues. CDR3 sequence reads: CSVGMTGTNEKLFF. DNA of the CDR3: TGCAGCGTCGGGATGACAGGGACTAATGAAAAACTGTTTTTT. The full variable domain, rest sourced from reference TRBV29-1 and TRBJ1-4, is SAVISQKPSRDICQRGTSLTIQCQVDSQVTMMFWYRQQPGQSLTLIATANQGSEATYESGFVIDKFPISRPNLTFSTLTVSNMSPEDSSIYLCSVGMTGTNEKLFFGSGTQLSVL.

V is TRBV4-3 and J is TRBJ2-3, with 9 bases aligning to TRBD1. The J segment lost 4 bases and the V segment lost 0 bases, leaving 8 bases of the junction unmatched. Germline V CDR1 and CDR2: LGHNA, YSLEER. The CDR3 has 17 amino acids. This chain's CDR3 is CASSQDRTGVFADTQYF. In DNA form, the CDR3 reads TGCGCCAGCAGCCAAGATCGGACAGGGGTCTTTGCAGATACGCAGTATTTT.

The gene calls are TRBV29-1 and TRBJ2-1, with 13 bases identical to TRBD2. The CDR3 contains 16 residues. V gave up 1 base and J gave up 4 bases; unmatched junction bases: 4. Looked up from germline, CDR1 is SQVTM and CDR2 is ANQGSEA. CDR3 DNA: TGCAGCGTTGAAGCTAGGACTAGCGGGGGTTACAATGAGCAGTTCTTC. It translates to CSVEARTSGGYNEQFF.

The V gene is TRBV4-1, the J gene TRBJ2-5; 10 nucleotides agree with TRBD2. Germline V gene lookup returns CDR1 MGHRA and CDR2 YSYEKL. The V and J ends lost 1 base and 5 bases, in that order; junction bases with no gene match: 7. The CDR3 is made up of 16 amino acids. CDR3 residues: CASSQAPSGGSETQYF. For the CDR3, the DNA is TGCGCCAGCAGCCAAGCTCCTAGCGGGGGATCGGAGACCCAGTACTTC.

This clone was observed a handful of times. This chain links TRBV5-4 with TRBJ2-7; weak D call: TRBD1 (6 bases). The length of the CDR3 is 14 residues. Germline V gene data show CDR1 as SGHNT and CDR2 as YYREEE (reference sequence). The V end lost 1 base, the J end lost 4 bases, and 12 bases lay between the germline ends. The CDR3 protein is CASSLQGTGYEQYF. The CDR3 coding sequence is TGTGCCAGCAGCTTGCAGGGGACGGGGTACGAGCAGTACTTC.